Below are 20 T cell receptor beta chains sequenced from a single sample in a study of blood T cell repertoires in COVID-19 (dated by TCRdb to between 2020 and 2021). The library relied on the immunoSEQ multiplex PCR assay. The immuneACCESS repertoire file appears here via TCRdb, limited to in-frame rearrangements. These files lack a portion of the clones; in checked studies, under half of the deficit traces to unresolved V genes, and the cause of the others is not known. This sample lists 90,000 to 140,000 clones; 80% to 85% were detected once. The ten largest clonotypes hold over 35% of the sample. The sequenced sample consisted of peripheral blood. These receptors all come from a man at least 80 years old with acute or convalescent COVID-19.

The chain combines TRBV6-4 with TRBJ2-3; D is possibly TRBD2 (6 bases). The length of the CDR3 is 15 residues. Per the germline V gene, CDR1 is MRHNA and CDR2 is SNTAGT. V gave up 2 bases and J gave up 4 bases, with 13 bases separating them. CDR3 nucleotide sequence: TGTGCCAGCAGTGACGTGGGGGGACTCTCAGATACGCAGTATTTT. It codes for CASSDVGGLSDTQYF.

This clone was found once. V and J are TRBV6-2 or TRBV6-3 and TRBJ2-5; 8 bases fit TRBD2. Germline V gene sequence: CDR1 MNHEY, CDR2 SVGEGT. The CDR3 is 14 amino acids. J was trimmed by 4 bases and V by 2 bases; bases with no gene match: 3. The CDR3, as DNA: TGTGCCAGCAGTTACCTAGCGGGCTTAGAGACCCAGTACTTC. The encoded protein is CASSYLAGLETQYF.

This rearrangement joins TRBV18 to TRBJ1-1, with 9 nucleotides matching TRBD1. Germline values: CDR1 KGHSH, CDR2 LQKENI. Trimming removed 3 bases from V and 5 bases from J; junction bases left unmatched: 7. The CDR3 extends over 15 amino acids. CDR3 in DNA: TGTGCCAGCTCACCCTGGACAGGGGAGGAAACTGAAGCTTTCTTT. This sequence encodes CASSPWTGEETEAFF.

This clone has more than one count but fewer than ten. This sequence joins TRBV7-6 and TRBJ2-7, with 9 positions matching TRBD1. Germline loops: CDR1 SGHVS, CDR2 FNYEAQ. The V gene end was trimmed by 1 base and the J gene end by 2 bases; junction bases not matched to a gene: 3. This CDR3 has 15 amino acids. CDR3 DNA sequence: TGTGCCAGCAGCTTAGGAGGGACAGGGCCCTACGAGCAGTACTTC. Translating gives CASSLGGTGPYEQYF.

The chain employs TRBV7-9 and TRBJ1-3; D unresolved. The germline gives CDR1 SEHNR, CDR2 FQNEAQ (reference sequence). This CDR3 has 11 residues. The V end was cut by 2 bases, the J end by 8 bases, with 4 bases between. The CDR3 DNA is TGTGCCAGCAGCTTAACGGACACCATATATTTT. Its translation is CASSLTDTIYF.

This clone was recorded a few times. V and J are TRBV18 and TRBJ2-7, with TRBD1 matching over 7 bases. Germline trimming cut 3 bases from V and 5 bases from J; bases unmatched to any gene: 7. CDR3 size: 14 residues. Germline loops: CDR1 KGHSH, CDR2 LQKENI. As DNA, the CDR3 is TGTGCCAGCTCACCCGATGGAGGACAGGACGAGCAGTACTTC. It is translated as CASSPDGGQDEQYF.

This clone was seen repeatedly, ten times or more. V usage is TRBV28 and J usage is TRBJ1-5; the match to TRBD1 covers 8 bases. The germline V gene encodes CDR1 MDHEN and CDR2 SYDVKM. The CDR3 sequence is 14 residues long. The trim removed 10 bases at V and 11 bases at J, leaving 16 bases unmatched. The CDR3 nucleotides read TGTGCCACCCGACAGGGGCCACCCAGGAGAGCCCAGCATTTT. Encoded protein: CATRQGPPRRAQHF.

The rearrangement links TRBV5-1 to TRBJ2-7; the D gene is possibly TRBD1 (5 bases). CDR1 and CDR2 from the germline V gene are SGHRS and YFSETQ. V lost 1 base and J 3 bases, leaving 11 bases between the germline ends. This CDR3 is built from 14 residues. CDR3 DNA sequence: TGCGCCAGCAGCTTGTCTGGACACCTCTACGAGCAGTACTTC. Amino acids: CASSLSGHLYEQYF.

The gene calls are TRBV29-1 and TRBJ2-3; TRBD1 aligns across 10 bases. CDR1 is SQVTM and CDR2 is ANQGSEA in the germline V gene. Trimming cost V 3 bases and J 1 base; bases outside gene matches: 7. The CDR3 totals 16 residues. The CDR3 here is CSVEGTGAGGTDTQYF. CDR3 in DNA: TGCAGCGTTGAGGGGACAGGGGCTGGGGGCACAGATACGCAGTATTTT.

CDR3 sequence reads: CASSPPSGRPEAFF. The CDR3 DNA sequence: TGTGCCAGCTCACCACCGTCAGGGCGCCCTGAAGCTTTCTTT. The V call is TRBV18, the J call TRBJ1-1; tentatively, D is TRBD1 (5 bases). V dropped 0 bases and J dropped 6 bases, with 11 bases sitting between them. Looked up from germline, CDR1 is KGHSH and CDR2 is LQKENI. This CDR3 comprises 14 residues. Full variable domain (outside the CDR3, taken from reference TRBV18 and TRBJ1-1): NAGVMQNPRHLVRRRGQEARLRCSPMKGHSHVYWYRQLPEEGLKFMVYLQKENIIDESGMPKERFSAEFPKEGPSILRIQQVVRGDSAAYFCASSPPSGRPEAFFGQGTRLTVV.

The V gene is TRBV19, the J gene TRBJ2-1; 8 positions match TRBD1. Trimming at V came to 3 bases and at J to 8 bases, leaving 6 bases not matched to a gene. The V gene's germline CDR1 is LNHDA and CDR2 SQIVND (reference sequence). The CDR3 is 14 amino acids. As DNA, the CDR3 is TGTGCCAGTAGTATCCGGGACAGGCCCCATGAGCAGTTCTTC. Amino acids: CASSIRDRPHEQFF.

This chain connects TRBV4-1 to TRBJ1-5; no reliable D call. V lost 0 bases to trimming and J lost 0 bases, with 9 bases between them. Germline assignment: CDR1 MGHRA and CDR2 YSYEKL. This CDR3 has 16 amino acids. CDR3 region: CASSQDYSLSNQPQHF. As DNA, the CDR3 is TGCGCCAGCAGCCAAGATTACAGTCTTAGCAATCAGCCCCAGCATTTT.

The chain carries TRBV14 and TRBJ2-2, with 13 bases fitting TRBD2. The germline CDR1 and CDR2 sequences are SGHDN and FVKESK. The junction had 2 bases not matched to a gene; V was cut back by 1 base and J by 3 bases. The CDR3 runs 17 residues. The CDR3 is CASSQVLAGGYTGELFF. CDR3 in DNA: TGTGCCAGCAGCCAAGTACTAGCGGGAGGGTACACCGGGGAGCTGTTTTTT. The whole variable domain, remainder taken from reference TRBV14 and TRBJ2-2, is EAGVTQFPSHSVIEKGQTVTLRCDPISGHDNLYWYRRVMGKEIKFLLHFVKESKQDESGMPNNRFLAERTGGTYSTLKVQPAELEDSGVYFCASSQVLAGGYTGELFFGEGSRLTVL.

This chain uses TRBV5-1 with TRBJ1-5; 7 bases align to TRBD1. J was trimmed by 4 bases and V by 3 bases; bases with no gene match: 4. The CDR3 runs to 14 residues. In germline, CDR1 is SGHRS, CDR2 YFSETQ. CDR3 amino acids: CASSSSGGNQPQHF. The CDR3 DNA is TGCGCCAGCAGCTCCTCAGGGGGGAATCAGCCCCAGCATTTT. The variable domain in full, completed from reference TRBV5-1 and TRBJ1-5, reads KAGVTQTPRYLIKTRGQQVTLSCSPISGHRSVSWYQQTPGQGLQFLFEYFSETQRNKGNFPGRFSGRQFSNSRSEMNVSTLELGDSALYLCASSSSGGNQPQHFGDGTRLSIL.

V usage is TRBV2 and J usage is TRBJ1-5; D is undetermined. CDR1 is SNHLY and CDR2 is FYNNEI in the germline V gene. Between the trimmed V and J ends, which lost 7 bases and 0 bases, there was a span of 13 bases. The CDR3 consists of 15 residues. The CDR3 coding sequence is TGTGCCAGCAAGCGTCTGGGTTATAGCAATCAGCCCCAGCATTTT. This sequence encodes CASKRLGYSNQPQHF.

The rearrangement uses TRBV5-4 and TRBJ2-3; 7 bases agree with TRBD2. Trimming cost V 2 bases and J 4 bases; bases outside gene matches: 7. Germline-derived CDR1 and CDR2 are SGHNT and YYREEE (reference sequence). The CDR3 extends over 15 amino acids. CDR3 coding DNA: TGTGCCAGCAGCTTAGGAATAGCGGGTGCAGATACGCAGTATTTT. Residues: CASSLGIAGADTQYF. The full variable domain, rest sourced from reference TRBV5-4 and TRBJ2-3, is ETGVTQSPTHLIKTRGQQVTLRCSSQSGHNTVSWYQQALGQGPQFIFQYYREEENGRGNFPPRFSGLQFPNYSSELNVNALELDDSALYLCASSLGIAGADTQYFGPGTRLTVL.

The V and J genes are TRBV7-2 and TRBJ2-7; 8 bases agree with TRBD1. The junction had 3 bases not matched to a gene; V was cut back by 2 bases and J by 0 bases. This CDR3 region has 15 residues. Germline-derived CDR1 and CDR2 are SGHTA and FQGNSA. The CDR3 spells CASSLWTGPSYEQYF. In DNA form, the CDR3 reads TGTGCCAGCAGCTTATGGACAGGGCCCTCCTACGAGCAGTACTTC.

The chain employs TRBV2 and TRBJ2-4, with a possible D match to TRBD2 (6 bases). Looked up from germline, CDR1 is SNHLY and CDR2 is FYNNEI. This CDR3 is built from 16 residues. V was trimmed by 3 bases and J by 0 bases, leaving 12 bases between them. The CDR3 DNA reads TGTGCCAGCAGTGAGCCGGGGGAACTAGCCAAAAACATTCAGTACTTC. The encoded protein is CASSEPGELAKNIQYF.

V and J are TRBV5-1 and TRBJ2-1, with TRBD2 identical over 14 bases. The CDR3 is 15 residues long. V dropped 4 bases and J dropped 10; count of bases not matched to a gene: 7. Germline CDR1 reads SGHRS; CDR2 reads YFSETQ. The CDR3 loop reads CASSGGLAGAGEQFF. The CDR3, as DNA: TGCGCCAGCAGCGGGGGACTAGCGGGAGCTGGGGAGCAGTTCTTC.

This clone turned up a few times. The chain uses TRBV29-1 and TRBJ2-5, with TRBD2 matching 8 bases. The V segment lost 6 bases and the J segment 1 base; nucleotides outside the gene matches: 1. This CDR3 comprises 12 residues. The germline CDR1 and CDR2 sequences are SQVTM and ANQGSEA. In DNA, the CDR3 is TGCAGCGTGACTAGCGCCCAAGAGACCCAGTACTTC. Residues: CSVTSAQETQYF.